Following are 9 T cell receptor beta chains from one sample sequenced in a study of CD8+CD57+ T cells in acquired aplastic anemia. Template material for TCR beta VDJ and CDR3 profiling consisted of genomic DNA. TCRdb re-derived calls from the reads in MiXCR, one entry per CDR3 protein. The sample gives approximately 130,000 distinct CDR3 sequences, roughly 40% of which show up once; less than 8.5% is in the top ten. Sequencing was done on a sample of sorted CD4+, CD8+, or CD8+CD57+ T cells (not recorded which) from PBMCs. The receptors come from a human donor in good health, serving as a control.

The chain is built from TRBV2 and TRBJ2-3; possible D gene TRBD1, 5 bases. The CDR3 runs 13 residues. Germline assignment: CDR1 SNHLY and CDR2 FYNNEI. V lost 4 bases and J 0 bases, leaving 5 bases between the germline ends. The CDR3 reads CASSGQSTDTQYF. In DNA, the CDR3 is TGTGCCAGCAGTGGACAGAGCACAGATACGCAGTATTTT.

The genes are TRBV12-3 or TRBV12-4 and TRBJ1-1, with D possibly matching TRBD1 (6 bases). This CDR3 contains 11 residues. With 5 bases removed from V and 11 bases from J, the gap between germline ends came to 12 bases. The CDR3, as DNA: TGTGCCAGCAGTCCAGGACAGAGGGCTTTCTTT. This codes for CASSPGQRAFF.

At least ten counts were recorded for this clonotype. The chain employs TRBV5-5 and TRBJ1-6, with TRBD1 identical over 8 bases. Germline CDR1 SGHKS, CDR2 YYEKEE (reference sequence). This CDR3 has 16 amino acids. Trimming cost V 5 bases and J 9 bases; bases outside gene matches: 13. CDR3 DNA: TGTGCCAGCAGAAGACCAGGGGGCGGCGGGAGTTCACCCCTCCACTTT. Amino acid sequence: CASRRPGGGGSSPLHF.

The chain has TRBV10-2 and TRBJ1-2, with TRBD1 matching 8 bases. The junction had 9 bases not matched to a gene; V was cut back by 5 bases and J by 4 bases. The germline CDR1 and CDR2 sequences are WSHSY and SAAADI. The CDR3 extends over 15 amino acids. CDR3 residues: CASSSGTGNSYGYTF. CDR3 in DNA: TGCGCCAGCAGTTCGGGGACAGGAAATAGCTATGGCTACACCTTC.

V gene TRBV7-9 combines with J gene TRBJ2-7; D is unresolved. V was trimmed by 5 bases and J by 3 bases, leaving 8 bases between them. The CDR3 has 12 residues. Per germline, CDR1 SEHNR and CDR2 FQNEAQ (reference sequence). CDR3 DNA sequence: TGTGCCAGCAGCCCTCAAAACTACGAGCAGTACTTC. It is translated as CASSPQNYEQYF.

The CDR3 region has the DNA TGTGCCAGCAGCCAAACGCCAATCTACGAGCAGTACTTC. Translation gives CASSQTPIYEQYF. The rearrangement uses TRBV7-6 and TRBJ2-7; D is undetermined. The V end lost 5 bases, the J end lost 3 bases, and 11 bases lay between the germline ends. The CDR3 sequence is 13 residues long. Germline V CDR1 and CDR2: SGHVS, FNYEAQ.

This clonotype was observed many times. This rearrangement joins TRBV9 to TRBJ1-3; D is ambiguous. The CDR3 extends over 12 amino acids. CDR1 and CDR2 from the germline V gene are SGDLS and YYNGEE. Trimming left V 2 bases short and J 8 bases short, with 8 bases between. The CDR3 DNA reads TGTGCCAGCAGCGTTAACGGGGACACCATATATTTT. This translates into CASSVNGDTIYF.

The chain combines TRBV3-1 with TRBJ2-4; D remains ambiguous. Germline values: CDR1 LGHDT, CDR2 YNNKEL (reference sequence). Trimming stripped 0 bases from V and 2 bases from J, with 8 bases between. CDR3 length: 15 residues. The CDR3 DNA reads as TGTGCCAGCAGCCAAGATCTGAGTACCAAAAACATTCAGTACTTC. Translated, it gives CASSQDLSTKNIQYF.

The chain combines TRBV7-8 with TRBJ2-5, with 8 bases lining up with TRBD1. V shed 3 bases and J 3 bases; nucleotides not matched to a gene: 6. This CDR3 spans 15 amino acids. CDR1 is SGHVS and CDR2 is FQNEAQ in the germline V gene. The CDR3 loop is CASSLDRVLKETQYF. In DNA, the CDR3 is TGTGCCAGCAGCTTGGACAGGGTTTTGAAAGAGACCCAGTACTTC.